This T cell receptor (beta chain) derives from a study of blood T cell repertoires in COVID-19. Study information: COVID-19 samples, acute and convalescent, were from the United States, Italy and Spain. PBMCs, B-cell-depleted T cells, or T cells were the source of the cDNA or gDNA that made up the material.

The V gene's germline CDR1 is GTSNPN and CDR2 SVGIG (reference sequence). The ends were cut back, 5 bases at V and 4 bases at J, with 17 bases in the middle. This CDR3 contains 14 residues. Original handling: Nucleated cell counts were estimated from reference gene primer amplification. Sequenced by immunoSEQ multiplex PCR; TCRdb stores in-frame clones only, minus some. D and trimming come from the DNA, and the V and J calls and clone size come from that table. The repertoire holds roughly 160,000 clones, with about 88% as singletons. Sample: peripheral blood. The J gene is TRBJ1-2, the V gene TRBV30; D possibly corresponds to TRBD1 (6 bases). The source is a man between 18 and 29 years old with acute or convalescent COVID-19. The CDR3 protein is CAWFRGAGSYGYTF. DNA for the CDR3: TGTGCCTGGTTTCGGGGGGCCGGGAGCTATGGCTACACCTTC.